This TCR beta chain was retrieved from a study of cytomegalovirus exposure and HLA in healthy donors. Study summary: Previous work identified roughly 120 million unique TCR beta sequences from around 200 million T cells. Study outcomes and limitations: As a later analysis revealed, the rate of TCR association differed by HLA locus, with DRB1 most and HLA-C fewest. Some highly shared sequence variants likely arose as a pipeline artifact. Earlier results showed most TCR beta V segments being productive about 90% or about 30% of the time.

Trimming left V 5 bases short and J 5 bases short, with 9 bases between. Germline V gene lookup returns CDR1 MNHEY and CDR2 SVGAGI. The CDR3 runs to 13 residues. In the case of this clone: Its antigen is unknown.

Vbeta (60) and Jbeta (13) primers were used in the PCR. The repertoire was sequenced with immunoSEQ multiplex PCR; TCRdb's copy has only in-frame clones and lacks some. This table has approximately 150,000 clones, around 64% appearing once. The chain joins TRBV6-5 to TRBJ1-4; D call uncertain. Sequencing was carried out using PBMCs. This receptor was obtained from a woman aged 25 to 39 in good health and CMV-seronegative. The CDR3 loop is CASSLLRNEKLFF. The CDR3 DNA is TGTGCCAGCAGTCTACTGAGGAATGAAAAACTGTTTTTT.